This entry lists 7 T cell receptor beta chains sequenced from one sample in a study of blood T cell repertoires in COVID-19. The repertoire was sequenced with immunoSEQ multiplex PCR; TCRdb's copy has only in-frame clones and lacks some. The table has 350,000 or so clones, roughly 89% seen once; the top ten hold 5% to 8.5%. The specimen sequenced was peripheral blood. Receptors were obtained from a young man with active or convalescent COVID-19.

The rearrangement links TRBV28 to TRBJ1-4; 9 bases are a match to TRBD1. V was pared by 4 bases and J by 2 bases, with 2 bases of the junction left unmatched. Germline CDR1 MDHEN, CDR2 SYDVKM. The CDR3 extends over 15 amino acids. The CDR3 here is CASSYGTGTNEKLFF. As DNA, the CDR3 is TGTGCCAGCAGTTACGGGACAGGGACTAATGAAAAACTGTTTTTT. The full variable domain, rest sourced from reference TRBV28 and TRBJ1-4, is DVKVTQSSRYLVKRTGEKVFLECVQDMDHENMFWYRQDPGLGLRLIYFSYDVKMKEKGDIPEGYSVSREKKERFSLILESASTNQTSMYLCASSYGTGTNEKLFFGSGTQLSVL.

The chain uses TRBV7-9 and TRBJ1-4; 7 bases are shared with TRBD1. J was trimmed by 3 bases and V by 5 bases; bases with no gene match: 6. The CDR3 extends over 15 amino acids. Germline V gene lookup returns CDR1 SEHNR and CDR2 FQNEAQ (reference sequence). The chain's CDR3 is CASSGQAPANEKLFF. In DNA form, the CDR3 reads TGTGCCAGCAGCGGACAGGCTCCAGCTAATGAAAAACTGTTTTTT.

This chain connects TRBV2 to TRBJ1-1; D ambiguous. Per germline, CDR1 SNHLY and CDR2 FYNNEI. The length of the CDR3 is 14 residues. V was clipped by 4 bases and J by 0 bases, with 9 bases between them. The CDR3 sequence: CASSVEGMNTEAFF. The DNA for the CDR3 is TGTGCCAGCAGTGTAGAGGGAATGAACACTGAAGCTTTCTTT.

The chain links TRBV7-6 to TRBJ2-3; 13 nucleotides line up with TRBD2. Germline lookup yields CDR1 SGHVS and CDR2 FNYEAQ. The CDR3 length is 18 residues. Trimming at V came to 5 bases and at J to 0 bases, leaving 8 bases not matched to a gene. The CDR3 DNA follows: TGTGCCAGCAGCCGGACTAGCGGGAGAGATACTAGCACAGATACGCAGTATTTT. Translation gives CASSRTSGRDTSTDTQYF.

The rearrangement uses TRBV2 and TRBJ2-2; 11 positions match TRBD2. V shed 4 bases and J 6 bases; nucleotides not matched to a gene: 1. There are 14 residues in the CDR3. The germline CDR1 and CDR2 sequences are SNHLY and FYNNEI. The CDR3 reads CASSALAGAGELFF. The CDR3 coding sequence is TGTGCCAGCAGTGCACTAGCGGGGGCCGGGGAGCTGTTTTTT.

V is TRBV9 and J is TRBJ1-2; TRBD1 matches 7 bases. This CDR3 spans 15 amino acids. The V gene's germline CDR1 is SGDLS and CDR2 YYNGEE. The J segment lost 7 bases and the V segment lost 3 bases, leaving 12 bases of the junction unmatched. DNA of the CDR3: TGTGCCAGCAGCGATGACGACAGGGTCTTTGGTGGCTACACCTTC. It yields the protein CASSDDDRVFGGYTF. The full variable domain, completed using reference TRBV9 and TRBJ1-2, is DSGVTQTPKHLITATGQRVTLRCSPRSGDLSVYWYQQSLDQGLQFLIQYYNGEERAKGNILERFSAQQFPDLHSELNLSSLELGDSALYFCASSDDDRVFGGYTFGSGTRLTVV.

This clone was counted once. The V gene is TRBV29-1, the J gene TRBJ2-2; a possible D gene is TRBD2 (5 bases). Germline V gene sequence: CDR1 SQVTM, CDR2 ANQGSEA. Trimming took off 5 bases at V and 1 base at J, with 14 bases between the two ends. The CDR3 is made up of 15 amino acids. The CDR3 DNA reads TGCAGCGTTCCTAGCCCATCGGTGAACACCGGGGAGCTGTTTTTT. It specifies CSVPSPSVNTGELFF.